This T cell receptor beta chain was profiled in a study of chemoradiotherapy in HPV16-positive cancers. Broader study findings: Candidate HPV-specific clones and E7-related TCR motifs grew in tumor during treatment.

CDR1 is SGHTA, CDR2 FQGNSA, per germline. The CDR3 is made up of 14 amino acids. V shed 5 bases and J shed 0 bases, with 8 bases lying between them. Generated by immunoSEQ multiplex PCR, the TCRdb table keeps only in-frame clones and is missing some. Altogether some 14,000 clones are present, around 74% being singletons, with the ten largest covering under 1.5%. As to this clone: The antigen is not known.

This chain connects TRBV7-2 to TRBJ1-3; no reliable D call. This receptor was obtained from a human donor with HPV-associated anogenital cancer. Specimen collection occurred from a patient who underwent chemoradiotherapy. CDR3 bases: TGTGCCAGCAGCCCCGGGATCTCTGGAAACACCATATATTTT. Its protein product is CASSPGISGNTIYF.